These 5 T cell receptor beta chains were sequenced from one sample in a study of T cell changes during pregnancy in multiple sclerosis. Profiling relied on immunoSEQ multiplex PCR, and the TCRdb table lists in-frame clones only, not all of them. The data contain roughly 89,000 clones, about 94% of them singletons. The sequencing here drew on peripheral blood, taken after pregnancy. These receptor sequences come from a female donor in good health, enrolled as a control in a pregnancy study.

The V and J genes are TRBV10-1 and TRBJ1-5; TRBD1 agrees at 7 bases. The CDR3 loop spans 14 amino acids. V gave up 8 bases and J gave up 0 bases; unmatched junction bases: 4. Germline-derived CDR1 and CDR2 are WNHNN and SYGVQD (reference sequence). This chain's CDR3 is CASQGQTSNQPQHF. Written as DNA, the CDR3 is TGCGCCAGCCAGGGACAGACTAGCAATCAGCCCCAGCATTTT.

The rearrangement links TRBV7-2 to TRBJ2-2, with TRBD2 as a possible D gene (6 bases). This CDR3 is built from 16 residues. V was pared by 5 bases and J by 3 bases, with 16 bases between. The germline V gene encodes CDR1 SGHTA and CDR2 FQGNSA. The CDR3 region has the DNA TGTGCCAGCAGCCCTTCGTTGGGACTCCACACCGGGGAGCTGTTTTTT. Its translation is CASSPSLGLHTGELFF.

This chain uses TRBV7-8 with TRBJ1-3; D is possibly TRBD1 (5 bases). The V end lost 6 bases, the J end lost 3 bases, and 9 bases lay between the germline ends. This CDR3 is built from 13 residues. Germline loops: CDR1 SGHVS, CDR2 FQNEAQ. This CDR3 reads CASRQGGGNTIYF. CDR3 sequence (DNA): TGTGCCAGCAGGCAGGGAGGTGGAAACACCATATATTTT.

A single count supports this clone. The V and J genes are TRBV27 and TRBJ1-4; possibly TRBD1 for D (6 bases). In germline, CDR1 is MNHEY, CDR2 SMNVEV (reference sequence). Trimming removed 6 bases from V and 11 bases from J, with 16 bases in between. This CDR3 spans 13 amino acids. The CDR3 region is CASSLSTGGKLFF. The DNA for the CDR3 is TGTGCCAGCAGCCTCTCGACTGGGGGCAAACTGTTTTTT.

J is TRBJ2-7 and V is TRBV28; 10 bases fit TRBD2. This CDR3 is built from 16 residues. V lost 5 bases and J lost 7; bases outside the gene matches: 14. CDR1 and CDR2 (germline): MDHEN, SYDVKM. CDR3 sequence: CASSPRFTSGNGEQYF. For the CDR3, the DNA is TGTGCCAGCAGTCCACGGTTTACTAGCGGGAATGGGGAGCAGTACTTC.